A single sample gave rise to the 21 T cell receptor beta chains below, sequenced in a study of OX40 agonist ivuxolimab in advanced cancers. Only in-frame clones appear in the TCRdb table, and some are missing; sequencing was by immunoSEQ multiplex PCR. The sample records 80,000 to 95,000 clones, roughly nine tenths being singletons. The input for sequencing was CD4+ or CD8+ T cells sorted from blood, taken in a trial of the OX40 agonist ivuxolimab. These receptors all stem from an adult with an advanced solid tumor such as melanoma, head and neck, liver or kidney cancer.

The rearrangement joins TRBV18 to TRBJ2-7; 13 bases line up with TRBD2. The CDR3 consists of 16 residues. The germline CDR1 and CDR2 sequences are KGHSH and LQKENI. V lost 0 bases to trimming and J lost 4 bases; unmatched junction nucleotides: 3. In DNA, the CDR3 is TGTGCCAGCTCACCACCCGGGACTAGCGGGGTTTACGAGCAGTACTTC. Its translation: CASSPPGTSGVYEQYF.

Ten or more counts support this clone. The gene calls are TRBV7-2 and TRBJ1-5; tentatively, D is TRBD1 (6 bases). This CDR3 contains 15 residues. With 5 bases removed from V and 4 bases from J, the gap between germline ends came to 15 bases. Germline CDR1 SGHTA, CDR2 FQGNSA. In nucleotides, the CDR3 is TGTGCCAGCAGCGAAGGGGGTGAGGTTAATCAGCCCCAGCATTTT. It encodes CASSEGGEVNQPQHF. Based on the CDR3 plus reference TRBV7-2 and TRBJ1-5, the full variable domain is GAGVSQSPSNKVTEKGKDVELRCDPISGHTALYWYRQSLGQGLEFLIYFQGNSAPDKSGLPSDRFSAERTGGSVSTLTIQRTQQEDSAVYLCASSEGGEVNQPQHFGDGTRLSIL.

The rearrangement uses TRBV5-5 and TRBJ1-5; no clear D. Germline CDR1 SGHKS, CDR2 YYEKEE (reference sequence). The CDR3 covers 13 residues. Deletions cut 1 base from V and 7 bases from J, with 9 bases between. Written as DNA, the CDR3 is TGTGCCAGCAGCTTGACGCCTGGACAGCCCCAGCATTTT. Translating it yields CASSLTPGQPQHF.

This rearrangement joins TRBV5-1 to TRBJ2-7; 9 nucleotides agree with TRBD1. Germline V lookup: CDR1 SGHRS, CDR2 YFSETQ. The V gene end was trimmed by 3 bases and the J gene end by 7 bases; junction bases not matched to a gene: 11. The CDR3 is 15 amino acids. CDR3 nucleotides: TGCGCCAGCAGCTACCGACAGGGGGTCGATCAGGAGCAGTACTTC. This translates into CASSYRQGVDQEQYF.

The chain employs TRBV27 and TRBJ2-4; the D is unclear. Germline CDR1 reads MNHEY; CDR2 reads SMNVEV (reference sequence). V was pared by 3 bases and J by 2 bases, with 8 bases between. The CDR3 extends over 14 amino acids. CDR3 DNA: TGTGCCAGCAGTTTGTCATTAACCAAAAACATTCAGTACTTC. Translation: CASSLSLTKNIQYF.

The chain joins TRBV6-5 to TRBJ1-1, with D tentatively TRBD1 (6 bases). The CDR3 loop spans 14 amino acids. V lost 9 bases and J 5 bases, leaving 19 bases between the germline ends. Looked up from germline, CDR1 is MNHEY and CDR2 is SVGAGI. The CDR3: CASSRGGAETEAFF. The CDR3 nucleotides are TGTGCCAGTTCACGGGGGGGGGCCGAAACTGAAGCTTTCTTT.

This clone has only a few counts. The chain joins TRBV18 to TRBJ1-1; D ambiguous. V lost 2 bases and J 7 bases, leaving 11 bases between the germline ends. CDR1 and CDR2 from the germline V gene are KGHSH and LQKENI. There are 13 residues in the CDR3. This CDR3 is CASSPAAVHEAFF. CDR3 bases: TGTGCCAGCTCACCAGCGGCCGTCCATGAAGCTTTCTTT. Looking up the rest from reference TRBV18 and TRBJ1-1 gives the full variable domain: NAGVMQNPRHLVRRRGQEARLRCSPMKGHSHVYWYRQLPEEGLKFMVYLQKENIIDESGMPKERFSAEFPKEGPSILRIQQVVRGDSAAYFCASSPAAVHEAFFGQGTRLTVV.

The V and J genes are TRBV7-6 and TRBJ2-5; the D is unclear. The CDR3 runs 13 residues. V lost 0 bases and J 3 bases, leaving 5 bases between the germline ends. Germline V lookup: CDR1 SGHVS, CDR2 FNYEAQ. The CDR3 sequence is CASSLAEKETQYF. Here the CDR3 DNA reads TGTGCCAGCAGCTTAGCGGAAAAAGAGACCCAGTACTTC.

This chain links TRBV4-1 with TRBJ2-3; TRBD1 matches at 9 bases. Germline CDR1 and CDR2: MGHRA and YSYEKL. The CDR3 runs to 19 residues. V dropped 0 bases and J dropped 0; count of bases not matched to a gene: 10. Written as DNA, the CDR3 is TGCGCCAGCAGCCAAGAGACGGGGTGGGGGACAGGGAGCACAGATACGCAGTATTTT. Its translation: CASSQETGWGTGSTDTQYF.

The rearrangement links TRBV10-3 to TRBJ2-5, with 11 bases identical to TRBD2. The length of the CDR3 is 16 residues. The V gene end was trimmed by 3 bases and the J gene end by 5 bases; junction bases not matched to a gene: 8. Germline CDR1 ENHRY, CDR2 SYGVKD. The CDR3 region has the DNA TGTGCCATCAGTGAAACTAGCGGGAGATCGGGGGAGACCCAGTACTTC. It codes for CAISETSGRSGETQYF.

V and J are TRBV19 and TRBJ1-6; 10 positions agree with TRBD1. Germline CDR1 is LNHDA and CDR2 is SQIVND (reference sequence). J was trimmed by 10 bases and V by 3 bases; bases with no gene match: 9. CDR3 length equals 16 residues. CDR3 in DNA: TGTGCCAGTAGTATCGGGAGGGACAGGGGTTCGTCACCCCTCCACTTT. Residues: CASSIGRDRGSSPLHF.

The V gene is TRBV18, the J gene TRBJ1-3, with 9 nucleotides matching TRBD1. Germline trimming cut 2 bases from V and 1 base from J; bases unmatched to any gene: 9. This CDR3 comprises 18 residues. Germline loops: CDR1 KGHSH, CDR2 LQKENI. The CDR3 nucleotides read TGTGCCAGCTCACCAACGTCTGGACAGGGGTTATCTGGAAACACCATATATTTT. It yields the protein CASSPTSGQGLSGNTIYF.

The gene calls are TRBV11-2 and TRBJ2-5, with 8 bases lining up with TRBD2. The V segment lost 5 bases and the J segment 4 bases; nucleotides outside the gene matches: 12. Germline V lookup: CDR1 SGHAT, CDR2 FQNNGV. There are 16 residues in the CDR3. DNA of the CDR3: TGTGCCAGCAGCCAGACAGCGGGAGCTGGTCCAGAGACCCAGTACTTC. This encodes CASSQTAGAGPETQYF.

V is TRBV6-4 and J is TRBJ1-6; TRBD1 agrees at 9 bases. Losses at the gene ends were 6 bases for V and 7 bases for J; bases not matched to a gene: 7. Looked up from germline, CDR1 is MRHNA and CDR2 is SNTAGT. The CDR3 is 15 residues long. The CDR3 protein is CASSPRDRDNSPLHF. The CDR3 DNA reads TGTGCCAGCAGCCCCCGGGACAGGGACAATTCACCCCTCCACTTT.

The chain links TRBV4-1 to TRBJ2-2; the D gene could be TRBD1 or TRBD2 (6 bases each). Germline loops: CDR1 MGHRA, CDR2 YSYEKL. The length of the CDR3 is 15 residues. Trimming shortened V by 8 bases and J by 0 bases, and 13 bases separated the two germline ends. The DNA for the CDR3 is TGCGCCAGCTTATCGGGGGCAGCGAACACCGGGGAGCTGTTTTTT. This translates into CASLSGAANTGELFF.

This chain joins TRBV25-1 and TRBJ2-2; 8 positions match TRBD1. Looked up from germline, CDR1 is MGHDK and CDR2 is SYGVNS. The length of the CDR3 is 13 residues. V trimming: 6 bases; J trimming: 7 bases; junction bases outside the gene matches: 4. The CDR3 nucleotides are TGTGCCAGCAGGGGTACAGGGGGCGGGGAGCTGTTTTTT. Its translation: CASRGTGGGELFF.

This clone was seen once. This chain uses TRBV28 with TRBJ1-5; 7 nucleotides agree with TRBD1. V was clipped by 7 bases and J by 5 bases; unmatched bases: 5. The CDR3 has 13 amino acids. Germline CDR1 and CDR2: MDHEN and SYDVKM. The CDR3 sequence: CASKQGGDQPQHF. DNA for the CDR3: TGTGCCAGCAAGCAGGGGGGGGATCAGCCCCAGCATTTT.

The CDR3 sequence is CASSQDPSGGGTDTQYF. CDR3 in DNA: TGCGCCAGCAGCCAAGATCCGAGCGGGGGTGGGACAGATACGCAGTATTTT. The J gene is TRBJ2-3, the V gene TRBV4-1; 8 nucleotides agree with TRBD2. Trimming cost V 0 bases and J 3 bases; bases outside gene matches: 8. Looked up from germline, CDR1 is MGHRA and CDR2 is YSYEKL. This CDR3 contains 17 residues.

The chain combines TRBV7-2 with TRBJ2-5; the D gene is possibly TRBD1 (6 bases). The CDR3 is 15 amino acids. Trimming stripped 1 base from V and 4 bases from J, with 13 bases between. Germline values: CDR1 SGHTA, CDR2 FQGNSA. The DNA of the CDR3 is TGTGCCAGCAGCTTAGGTGGGGGCCGGGGAGAGACCCAGTACTTC. Amino acid sequence: CASSLGGGRGETQYF.

The rearrangement joins TRBV7-8 to TRBJ2-7; 8 nucleotides match TRBD1. J gave up 6 bases and V 4 bases, and 11 bases lay outside the gene matches. The CDR3 extends over 15 amino acids. Germline V gene sequence: CDR1 SGHVS, CDR2 FQNEAQ. The CDR3 protein is CASSSMGQASREQYF. CDR3 DNA sequence: TGTGCCAGCAGCTCTATGGGACAGGCGTCTCGCGAGCAGTACTTC. Based on the CDR3 plus reference TRBV7-8 and TRBJ2-7, the full variable domain is GAGVSQSPRYKVAKRGQDVALRCDPISGHVSLFWYQQALGQGPEFLTYFQNEAQLDKSGLPSDRFFAERPEGSVSTLKIQRTQQEDSAVYLCASSSMGQASREQYFGPGTRLTVT.

The table lists this clone with a count of one. V usage is TRBV4-1 and J usage is TRBJ2-7; D is uncertain. V was shortened by 0 bases and J by 4 bases, with 19 bases between the two germline ends. Germline V gives CDR1 MGHRA, CDR2 YSYEKL. This CDR3 is built from 17 residues. As DNA, the CDR3 is TGCGCCAGCAGCCAAGATTTAGGGCACCGAGATTTATACGAGCAGTACTTC. Protein product: CASSQDLGHRDLYEQYF.